This entry describes one T cell receptor (beta chain). The data are from a study of blood T cell repertoires in COVID-19. Study context: Sites across the United States, Italy and Spain contributed samples from acute and convalescent COVID-19. Nucleic acid was either cDNA or gDNA, and it came from T cells, B-cell-depleted T cells, or PBMCs.

CDR3 length: 15 amino acids. Unmatched junction bases numbered 10, after V lost 5 bases and J lost 5 bases. CDR1 is SEHNR, CDR2 FQNEAQ, per germline (reference sequence). Cohort assignment relied on participant-reported clinical history. The repertoire was sequenced with immunoSEQ multiplex PCR; TCRdb's copy has only in-frame clones and lacks some. Here the sample spans roughly 430,000 clones, approximately 86% being singletons. The source of this sequence is a woman aged 40 to 50 with acute COVID-19. The V call is TRBV7-9, the J call TRBJ2-5, with 8 bases identical to TRBD2. Material for sequencing was PBMCs or T cells enriched from blood (not recorded which). CDR3 bases: TGTGCCAGCAGCGAGACCGGGGGGGCCGGTGAGACCCAGTACTTC. This encodes CASSETGGAGETQYF.